This is a list of T cell receptor beta chains from one sample in a study of blood T cells in healthy people across ages. TCRdb recomputed calls from the 5' RACE reads with MiXCR, one row per CDR3 protein. The sample has hundreds of thousands of distinct CDR3 sequences, 62% seen once. Sample: blood. The origin of the receptors is a man aged 30-40 years in good health. Each CDR3 is given with its conserved first and last residue. A D gene is named only where the DNA matches it firmly. Clone size is given for some rows only: seen once, a few or many times, or a class if the clone is expanded.

J,D,V,length,size,DNA,CDR3
TRBJ2-7,NA,TRBV7-2,13,NA,TGTGCCAGCAGCTCCTTGGGGGACACTAATCAGTACTTC,CASSSLGDTNQYF
TRBJ2-5,TRBD2,TRBV20-1,14,few,TGCAGTGCTAGAGGACTAGCGGCACAAGAGACCCAGTACTTC,CSARGLAAQETQYF
TRBJ2-5,NA,TRBV7-3,15,NA,TGTGCCAGCAGCCGACAGGGAGCGGGGGAGGAGACCCAGTACTTC,CASSRQGAGEETQYF
TRBJ2-1,NA,TRBV4-1,16,NA,TGCGCCAGCAGCCCAAACACTATACTAGCCCCCAATGAGCAGTTCTTC,CASSPNTILAPNEQFF
TRBJ1-2,TRBD1,TRBV25-1,14,NA,TGTGCCAGCAGCGGGACAGGGCTAAACTATGGCTACACCTTC,CASSGTGLNYGYTF
TRBJ2-7,TRBD1,TRBV5-1,15,NA,TGCGCCAGCAGCTTTGGAGCAGGGACAGCTAACGAGCAGTACTTC,CASSFGAGTANEQYF
TRBJ2-3,NA,TRBV7-2,14,NA,TGTGCCAGCAGCCACAACGCAGGGGCAGATACGCAGTATTTT,CASSHNAGADTQYF
TRBJ2-4,NA,TRBV20-1,16,NA,TGCAGTGCTAGTGAAGGGGCCAACCCAGCCAAAAACATTCAGTACTTC,CSASEGANPAKNIQYF
TRBJ2-1,TRBD1,TRBV20-1,16,NA,TGCAGTGCTAGAGATGAGGGACAGGGAGCCTACAATGAGCAGTTCTTC,CSARDEGQGAYNEQFF
TRBJ2-7,NA,TRBV9,17,NA,TGTGCCAGCAGCGTAGGAGAAGAGGGGATTATCTCCTACGAGCAGTACTTC,CASSVGEEGIISYEQYF
TRBJ2-1,TRBD2,TRBV11-2,14,NA,TGTGCCAGCAGCCCGTCTGGGGGAGGGCGAGAGCAGTTCTTC,CASSPSGGGREQFF
TRBJ2-3,NA,TRBV10-3,13,NA,TGTGTCATCAGTGACGGACTAAAAGATACGCAGTATTTT,CVISDGLKDTQYF
TRBJ2-5,NA,TRBV12-3/TRBV12-4,12,NA,TGTGCCAGCAGTGTAAACTTAGAGACCCAGTACTTC,CASSVNLETQYF
TRBJ1-2,NA,TRBV7-2,15,once,TGTGCCAGCAGCTTACCAGGAGAATACAAGAATGGCTACACCTTC,CASSLPGEYKNGYTF
TRBJ2-1,TRBD2,TRBV20-1,16,NA,TGCAGTGCTAGAGATACCCTAGCGGGGGCGTACAATGAGCAGTTCTTC,CSARDTLAGAYNEQFF
TRBJ2-5,NA,TRBV6-1,17,NA,TGTGCCAGCAGGACCCGGAGGATTGGTGTTAGTGGGAATGAGCAGTACTTC,CASRTRRIGVSGNEQYF
TRBJ2-5,NA,TRBV29-1,13,few,TGCAGCGTTGACGGGCAGGTCAAAGAGACCCAGTACTTC,CSVDGQVKETQYF
TRBJ1-5,TRBD1,TRBV12-3/TRBV12-4,15,NA,TGTGCCAGCAGTCCCCGGACAGGGGAGGTAGGACCCCAGCATTTT,CASSPRTGEVGPQHF
TRBJ2-5,NA,TRBV5-1,16,NA,TGCGCCAGCAGCGCCAGAACTAGTTCGATAGGAGAGACCCAGTACTTC,CASSARTSSIGETQYF
TRBJ2-7,NA,TRBV12-3/TRBV12-4,12,few,TGTGCCAGCAGACTCAATGCCTACGAGCAGTACTTC,CASRLNAYEQYF
TRBJ2-1,NA,TRBV18,13,NA,TGTGCCAGCTCACCACCGGGGCTCCGTGGGCAGTTCTTC,CASSPPGLRGQFF
TRBJ1-2,NA,TRBV14,14,NA,TGTGCCAGCAGCCCTACGCAGGGGCTAGGAGGCTACACCTTC,CASSPTQGLGGYTF
TRBJ1-6,NA,TRBV5-6,14,NA,TGTGCCAGCAGCTTGGCGGACAGCTATTCACCCCTCCACTTT,CASSLADSYSPLHF
TRBJ2-3,NA,TRBV27,14,NA,TGTGCCAGCAGTTTAGGGGGCCACACAGATACGCAGTATTTT,CASSLGGHTDTQYF
TRBJ2-5,TRBD2,TRBV27,18,NA,TGTGCCAGCAGTTTACGGATAGCGGGGGAGACGATCCAAGAGACCCAGTACTTC,CASSLRIAGETIQETQYF
TRBJ2-3,TRBD1,TRBV20-1,15,NA,TGCAGTGCCCGAGAGACAGGACAGGGCGCAGATACGCAGTATTTT,CSARETGQGADTQYF
TRBJ2-7,TRBD1,TRBV7-9,15,NA,TGTGCCAGCACCGGGGACAGGGGGCAATCCTACGAGCAGTACTTC,CASTGDRGQSYEQYF
TRBJ1-2,NA,TRBV20-1,13,few,TGCAGTGCCCCATGGACGGCTAACTATGGCTACACCTTC,CSAPWTANYGYTF
TRBJ2-3,NA,TRBV6-5,16,NA,TGTGCCAGCAGTTCCACGTTACCATCTAGCACAGATACGCAGTATTTT,CASSSTLPSSTDTQYF
TRBJ2-3,NA,TRBV5-1,15,few,TGCGCCAGCGCCCCCCTGACGGTTCAGGTGGATACGCAGTATTTT,CASAPLTVQVDTQYF